This TCR beta chain was found in a study of T cell responses to AZD1222 COVID-19 vaccine. Study-wide points: Dominant at 160-218 and 743-854, vaccine-associated CD4 TCRs also spanned spike. An increase in Spike-specific TCR breadth and depth was observed after two AZD1222 doses. Nearly half of the spike-specific TCRs reportedly recognize variant regions that carry no mutations. Just 6 or 7 people given AZD1222 tested seropositive at baseline.

The CDR3 covers 15 residues. The junction had 6 bases not matched to a gene; V was cut back by 4 bases and J by 3 bases. Germline-derived CDR1 and CDR2 are SGHDN and FVKESK. Profiled with immunoSEQ multiplex PCR; TCRdb holds only in-frame clones, not every one. The sample gives roughly 200,000 clones, roughly nine tenths of which show up once; 1.5% to 2% is in the top ten. Comments on this clone: Its antigen remains unidentified.

V and J are TRBV14 and TRBJ2-1; 7 positions match TRBD2. This sequence originates from an adult who received the AZD1222 COVID-19 vaccine. This material consisted of peripheral blood, taken 28 days after the second AZD1222 dose. The CDR3 reads CASSPTGTIYNEQFF. CDR3 DNA sequence: TGTGCCAGCAGCCCCACCGGGACTATCTACAATGAGCAGTTCTTC. Full variable domain (remainder filled in from reference TRBV14 and TRBJ2-1): EAGVTQFPSHSVIEKGQTVTLRCDPISGHDNLYWYRRVMGKEIKFLLHFVKESKQDESGMPNNRFLAERTGGTYSTLKVQPAELEDSGVYFCASSPTGTIYNEQFFGPGTRLTVL.